These 13 T cell receptor beta chains came from one sample sequenced in a study of breast tumors, draining lymph nodes, adjacent tissues. The lymph nodes were axillary draining lymph nodes from breast cancer patients. One entry per CDR3 protein results from TCRdb running MiXCR on the multiplex PCR reads. The sample records some 130,000 distinct CDR3 sequences, 15% to 20% being singletons. The specimen was axillary lymph node tissue. These receptors were obtained from a female donor with breast cancer. Some clones in this sample may be carry-over from other donors' samples.

The chain couples TRBV2 to TRBJ2-3, with 8 nucleotides matching TRBD1. The CDR3 is 11 amino acids. Unmatched junction bases numbered 8, after V lost 6 bases and J lost 15 bases. Germline lookup yields CDR1 SNHLY and CDR2 FYNNEI. The CDR3 region is CASRTGDRHYF. In DNA form, the CDR3 reads TGTGCCAGCAGGACAGGGGATAGGCACTATTTT.

This clonotype came up many times. The V call is TRBV2, the J call TRBJ1-5; D might be TRBD1 (5 bases). Trimming stripped 7 bases from V and 2 bases from J, with 15 bases between. This CDR3 contains 15 residues. Germline CDR1 reads SNHLY; CDR2 reads FYNNEI. The CDR3 here is CASKAGDWGNQPQHF. CDR3 bases: TGTGCCAGCAAAGCGGGGGATTGGGGCAATCAGCCCCAGCATTTT.

The table lists this clonotype with many counts. The V gene is TRBV7-9, the J gene TRBJ2-3, with D maybe TRBD2 (6 bases). The CDR3 runs 17 residues. In germline, CDR1 is SEHNR, CDR2 FQNEAQ (reference sequence). Between the trimmed V and J ends, which lost 5 bases and 2 bases, there was a span of 20 bases. The CDR3 sequence: CASSGFLPGRITDTQYF. The CDR3 nucleotides read TGTGCCAGCAGCGGTTTCCTTCCGGGGAGGATCACAGATACGCAGTATTTT.

This clonotype came up many times. V is TRBV4-1 and J is TRBJ1-4; 10 bases agree with TRBD1. J gave up 6 bases and V 4 bases, and 5 bases lay outside the gene matches. The CDR3 sequence is 15 residues long. Germline V gene sequence: CDR1 MGHRA, CDR2 YSYEKL. DNA for the CDR3: TGCGCCAGCAGCCTACCGGGACAGGGGTATGAAAAACTGTTTTTT. Translated: CASSLPGQGYEKLFF.

The V and J genes are TRBV27 and TRBJ2-5; TRBD2 matches 9 bases. The CDR3 is made up of 16 amino acids. The V segment lost 0 bases and the J segment 10 bases; nucleotides outside the gene matches: 12. Per germline, CDR1 MNHEY and CDR2 SMNVEV (reference sequence). Here the CDR3 reads CASSLSIGTSREHQYF. Here the CDR3 DNA reads TGTGCCAGCAGTTTATCGATTGGGACTAGCAGAGAGCACCAGTACTTC.

This clonotype appeared a few times. The genes are TRBV18 and TRBJ1-2; 8 nucleotides line up with TRBD1. Trimming removed 4 bases from V and 0 bases from J; junction bases left unmatched: 7. This CDR3 is built from 16 residues. CDR1 KGHSH and CDR2 LQKENI come from the germline V gene. The CDR3 DNA is TGTGCCAGCTCACTTCAGGGACAGGCCTCTAACTATGGCTACACCTTC. Its protein is CASSLQGQASNYGYTF.

There are many counts of this clonotype. The rearrangement uses TRBV10-3 and TRBJ1-2, with TRBD1 identical over 7 bases. The V and J ends lost 8 bases and 1 base, in that order; junction bases with no gene match: 7. Germline CDR1 and CDR2: ENHRY and SYGVKD. CDR3 length: 14 amino acids. This CDR3 is CAIGRGGVNYGYTF. In DNA form, the CDR3 reads TGTGCCATCGGCAGGGGGGGGGTTAACTATGGCTACACCTTC.

In its sample, this clonotype was seen many times. The chain recombines TRBV27 with TRBJ2-7, with TRBD1 matching over 10 bases. CDR1 is MNHEY and CDR2 is SMNVEV in the germline V gene (reference sequence). Trimming at V came to 3 bases and at J to 3 bases, leaving 2 bases not matched to a gene. CDR3 length: 14 residues. CDR3 amino acids: CASSLGDRGYEQYF. The CDR3 coding sequence is TGTGCCAGCAGTTTGGGGGACAGGGGCTACGAGCAGTACTTC.

This clonotype appeared many times. V usage is TRBV30 and J usage is TRBJ2-7, with D maybe TRBD2 (6 bases). Germline values: CDR1 GTSNPN, CDR2 SVGIG (reference sequence). Trimming removed 4 bases at V and 5 bases at J, with 9 bases between. The CDR3 is 11 residues long. The CDR3 protein is CAWNGGNEQYF. CDR3 DNA sequence: TGTGCCTGGAATGGGGGGAACGAGCAGTACTTC.

Concerning this clonotype itself: A much larger clone differs from this one at a single base, so this may be a read error. For the CDR3, the DNA is TGTGCCAGTTGGGACCTCATCACAGATACGCAGTATTTT. This codes for CASWDLITDTQYF. This chain uses TRBV27 with TRBJ2-3; D may be TRBD1 or TRBD2 (5 bases each). CDR1 MNHEY and CDR2 SMNVEV come from the germline V gene (reference sequence). The CDR3 sequence is 13 residues long. Trimming took off 9 bases at V and 2 bases at J, with 12 bases between the two ends.

This clonotype was observed at least ten times. The chain recombines TRBV7-9 with TRBJ2-7; D might be TRBD1 or TRBD2, each matching 5 bases. CDR1 SEHNR and CDR2 FQNEAQ come from the germline V gene (reference sequence). Trimming shortened V by 5 bases and J by 3 bases, and 14 bases separated the two germline ends. The CDR3 has 14 residues. CDR3 amino acids: CASSGGKGGYEQYF. The CDR3 DNA is TGTGCCAGCAGCGGGGGAAAGGGTGGCTACGAGCAGTACTTC.

This clonotype was detected a few times. This chain links TRBV6-5 with TRBJ1-4, with 7 bases fitting TRBD1. The CDR3 totals 14 residues. The V segment lost 6 bases and the J segment 4 bases; nucleotides outside the gene matches: 5. CDR1 is MNHEY, CDR2 SVGAGI, per germline. The CDR3 here is CASRNRGHNEKLFF. The CDR3 DNA reads TGTGCCAGCAGAAACAGGGGCCATAATGAAAAACTGTTTTTT.

This rearrangement joins TRBV27 to TRBJ2-2; D is possibly TRBD2 (5 bases). The CDR3 totals 14 residues. Trimming took 7 bases from V and 2 from J, leaving 11 bases between them. Germline V gives CDR1 MNHEY, CDR2 SMNVEV (reference sequence). The CDR3 is CASTTDYNTGELFF. DNA of the CDR3: TGTGCCAGCACCACCGACTACAACACCGGGGAGCTGTTTTTT.